This is a list of T cell receptor beta chains from one sample in a study of molecular identifiers for immune sequencing clone quantification. TCRdb ran MiXCR on the PCR reads and lists one entry per CDR3 protein. The sample yields about 510,000 distinct CDR3 sequences, approximately 25% seen once. The specimen was naive CD8+ T cells from blood, with Jurkat cell RNA spiked in. Receptor source: a human donor in good health. Some libraries in this study had Jurkat cell RNA spiked in. CDR3s include the opening cysteine and the closing phenylalanine or tryptophan. Each record gives: D gene, CDR3 length, J gene, V gene, clone size, CDR3 DNA, CDR3 protein. A D gene is named only where the DNA matches it firmly. Some rows have no size entry. The others give once, few or many, or a class for an expanded clone.

d_call: NA; cdr3_length: 15; j_call: TRBJ2-3; v_call: TRBV5-6; clone_size: many; cdr3_nt: TGTGCCAGCAGCTTGTGGGCGGACTACACAGATACGCAGTATTTT; cdr3_aa: CASSLWADYTDTQYF
d_call: NA; cdr3_length: 14; j_call: TRBJ1-5; v_call: TRBV30; clone_size: NA; cdr3_nt: TGTGCCTGGAGTGTACGGGTCAGCAATCAGCCCCAGCATTTT; cdr3_aa: CAWSVRVSNQPQHF
d_call: NA; cdr3_length: 14; j_call: TRBJ2-2; v_call: TRBV11-3; clone_size: NA; cdr3_nt: TGTGCCAGCAGCTTCGGATTTAACACCGGGGAGCTGTTTTTT; cdr3_aa: CASSFGFNTGELFF
d_call: NA; cdr3_length: 11; j_call: TRBJ1-5; v_call: TRBV28; clone_size: many; cdr3_nt: TGTGCCAGCGGCGTAAGTCAGCCCCAGCATTTT; cdr3_aa: CASGVSQPQHF
d_call: NA; cdr3_length: 15; j_call: TRBJ2-7; v_call: TRBV4-3; clone_size: NA; cdr3_nt: TGCGCCAGCCGCCAGGGGCCTAGCGGAATCTACGAGCAGTACTTC; cdr3_aa: CASRQGPSGIYEQYF
d_call: NA; cdr3_length: 14; j_call: TRBJ1-1; v_call: TRBV9; clone_size: many; cdr3_nt: TGTGCCAGCAGCCCTTCTCCGACAGGTCCTGAAGCTTTCTTT; cdr3_aa: CASSPSPTGPEAFF
d_call: NA; cdr3_length: 14; j_call: TRBJ2-3; v_call: TRBV20-1; clone_size: many; cdr3_nt: TGCAGTGCTAGAGATGGGTTGGGGTCAGATACGCAGTATTTT; cdr3_aa: CSARDGLGSDTQYF
d_call: NA; cdr3_length: 14; j_call: TRBJ1-6; v_call: TRBV7-6; clone_size: many; cdr3_nt: TGTGCCAGCAGCTTAGACTCGTCTAATTCACCCCTCCACTTT; cdr3_aa: CASSLDSSNSPLHF
d_call: NA; cdr3_length: 14; j_call: TRBJ2-1; v_call: TRBV24-1; clone_size: NA; cdr3_nt: TGTGCCACCAGCCCGGGACTCATGATAAATGAGCAGTTCTTC; cdr3_aa: CATSPGLMINEQFF
d_call: TRBD2; cdr3_length: 16; j_call: TRBJ2-3; v_call: TRBV14; clone_size: many; cdr3_nt: TGTGCCAGCAGCCAAGTAGCGGGGGAGGTTCAAGATACGCAGTATTTT; cdr3_aa: CASSQVAGEVQDTQYF
d_call: NA; cdr3_length: 12; j_call: TRBJ1-1; v_call: TRBV25-1; clone_size: many; cdr3_nt: TGTGCCAGCAGTGAACCTGGTACTGAAGCTTTCTTT; cdr3_aa: CASSEPGTEAFF
d_call: NA; cdr3_length: 15; j_call: TRBJ2-7; v_call: TRBV23-1; clone_size: NA; cdr3_nt: TGCGCCAGCAGTCAAGCTTTCGCAGGGGGGGACGAGCAGTACTTC; cdr3_aa: CASSQAFAGGDEQYF
d_call: TRBD2; cdr3_length: 13; j_call: TRBJ2-7; v_call: TRBV24-1; clone_size: NA; cdr3_nt: TGTGCCACCAGTTTCAGCGGGAACGCCGAGCAGTACTTC; cdr3_aa: CATSFSGNAEQYF
d_call: NA; cdr3_length: 13; j_call: TRBJ2-5; v_call: TRBV6-2/TRBV6-3; clone_size: NA; cdr3_nt: TGTGCCAGCAGGAGCTACCACCAAGAGACCCAGTACTTC; cdr3_aa: CASRSYHQETQYF
d_call: TRBD2; cdr3_length: 15; j_call: TRBJ2-1; v_call: TRBV24-1; clone_size: few; cdr3_nt: TGTGCCACCAGTGACTCTAGCGGGAGTTTCAATGAGCAGTTCTTC; cdr3_aa: CATSDSSGSFNEQFF
d_call: TRBD1; cdr3_length: 16; j_call: TRBJ2-2; v_call: TRBV27; clone_size: few; cdr3_nt: TGTGCCAGCAGTTCCAGACAGGGGGCGAACACCGGGGAGCTGTTTTTT; cdr3_aa: CASSSRQGANTGELFF
d_call: NA; cdr3_length: 15; j_call: TRBJ2-3; v_call: TRBV7-6; clone_size: NA; cdr3_nt: TGTGCCAGCAGCTTAATCGGGGGCGGCACAGAGACGCAGTATTTT; cdr3_aa: CASSLIGGGTETQYF
d_call: TRBD1; cdr3_length: 15; j_call: TRBJ2-1; v_call: TRBV29-1; clone_size: NA; cdr3_nt: TGCAGCGTTGAGGGGGACAGGGCGGACTACAATGAGCAGTTCTTC; cdr3_aa: CSVEGDRADYNEQFF
d_call: TRBD2; cdr3_length: 17; j_call: TRBJ2-5; v_call: TRBV7-9; clone_size: few; cdr3_nt: TGTGCCAGCAGCTCCCCGGGACTAGCGGGAGCAGCTGAGACCCAGTACTTC; cdr3_aa: CASSSPGLAGAAETQYF
d_call: NA; cdr3_length: 16; j_call: TRBJ1-2; v_call: TRBV7-9; clone_size: NA; cdr3_nt: TGTGCCAGCAGCTTAGATTCTGGCCTCAACCCCAATGGCTACACCTTC; cdr3_aa: CASSLDSGLNPNGYTF
d_call: NA; cdr3_length: 15; j_call: TRBJ2-3; v_call: TRBV4-3; clone_size: NA; cdr3_nt: TGCGCCAGCAGCCAAGAATGGGGACAATCCGATACGCAGTATTTT; cdr3_aa: CASSQEWGQSDTQYF
d_call: NA; cdr3_length: 16; j_call: TRBJ1-2; v_call: TRBV30; clone_size: few; cdr3_nt: TGTGCCTGGAGTGTACGGGGGGAAGATTTTAACTATGGCTACACCTTC; cdr3_aa: CAWSVRGEDFNYGYTF
d_call: TRBD1; cdr3_length: 16; j_call: TRBJ1-1; v_call: TRBV5-4; clone_size: few; cdr3_nt: TGTGCCAGCAGCTTGGACAGGGGGCCTGCCTTCACTGAAGCTTTCTTT; cdr3_aa: CASSLDRGPAFTEAFF
d_call: TRBD2; cdr3_length: 22; j_call: TRBJ2-3; v_call: TRBV4-3; clone_size: NA; cdr3_nt: TGCGCCAGCAGCCAAGATTCGCTAATCGCGGGAGGGCAAGTTCTAGGCACAGATACGCAGTATTTT; cdr3_aa: CASSQDSLIAGGQVLGTDTQYF
d_call: TRBD1; cdr3_length: 15; j_call: TRBJ2-7; v_call: TRBV25-1; clone_size: many; cdr3_nt: TGTGCCAGCAGTGACCGGGACAGAAGTACCTACGAGCAGTACTTC; cdr3_aa: CASSDRDRSTYEQYF
d_call: TRBD2; cdr3_length: 15; j_call: TRBJ2-1; v_call: TRBV7-6; clone_size: NA; cdr3_nt: TGTGCCAGCAGCTTAGCGAGCGGGGGCCACAATGAGCAGTTCTTC; cdr3_aa: CASSLASGGHNEQFF
d_call: NA; cdr3_length: 13; j_call: TRBJ2-1; v_call: TRBV6-5; clone_size: many; cdr3_nt: TGTGCCAGCACCCCCCGGGCCTACAATGAGCAGTTCTTC; cdr3_aa: CASTPRAYNEQFF
d_call: TRBD2; cdr3_length: 15; j_call: TRBJ2-5; v_call: TRBV12-3/TRBV12-4; clone_size: few; cdr3_nt: TGTGCCAGCAGACTCAAGAGCGGGGCCGGAGAGACCCAGTACTTC; cdr3_aa: CASRLKSGAGETQYF
d_call: NA; cdr3_length: 16; j_call: TRBJ2-2; v_call: TRBV5-6; clone_size: NA; cdr3_nt: TGTGCCAGCAGCTATTCCGGGACCCTGAACCCCGGGGAGCTGTTTTTT; cdr3_aa: CASSYSGTLNPGELFF
d_call: TRBD1; cdr3_length: 16; j_call: TRBJ2-3; v_call: TRBV7-9; clone_size: few; cdr3_nt: TGTGCCAGCAGCACCTCGGGACAGGGCGCCACAGATACGCAGTATTTT; cdr3_aa: CASSTSGQGATDTQYF
d_call: NA; cdr3_length: 13; j_call: TRBJ1-5; v_call: TRBV7-9; clone_size: many; cdr3_nt: TGTGCCAGCAGCTTAGCCTGGGACCAGCCCCAGCATTTT; cdr3_aa: CASSLAWDQPQHF
d_call: NA; cdr3_length: 13; j_call: TRBJ1-1; v_call: TRBV13; clone_size: NA; cdr3_nt: TGTGCCAGCAGCTCAGAACACACCACTGAAGCTTTCTTT; cdr3_aa: CASSSEHTTEAFF
d_call: NA; cdr3_length: 16; j_call: TRBJ2-1; v_call: TRBV29-1; clone_size: NA; cdr3_nt: TGCAGCGTTGAAGAAGTAGCCGGGACTGGCGGCCCTGAGCAGTTCTTC; cdr3_aa: CSVEEVAGTGGPEQFF
d_call: NA; cdr3_length: 15; j_call: TRBJ2-1; v_call: TRBV7-2; clone_size: many; cdr3_nt: TGTGCCAGCAGCTTAAACCGGGACACGTACAATGAGCAGTTCTTC; cdr3_aa: CASSLNRDTYNEQFF
d_call: NA; cdr3_length: 13; j_call: TRBJ2-7; v_call: TRBV19; clone_size: many; cdr3_nt: TGTGCCAGTGGGTACGGGGCGGCCTACGAGCAGTACTTC; cdr3_aa: CASGYGAAYEQYF
d_call: NA; cdr3_length: 14; j_call: TRBJ2-5; v_call: TRBV7-9; clone_size: NA; cdr3_nt: TGTGCCAGCAGCTTATCGCCAGGGATAGAGACCCAGTACTTC; cdr3_aa: CASSLSPGIETQYF
d_call: TRBD2; cdr3_length: 18; j_call: TRBJ2-3; v_call: TRBV27; clone_size: NA; cdr3_nt: TGTGCCAGCAGTTTGTCCACTTGGACTAGCGGGGGTGTAGATACGCAGTATTTT; cdr3_aa: CASSLSTWTSGGVDTQYF
d_call: NA; cdr3_length: 13; j_call: TRBJ1-1; v_call: TRBV27; clone_size: NA; cdr3_nt: TGTGCCAGCAGTAACAACTACTACACTGAATCTTTCTTT; cdr3_aa: CASSNNYYTESFF
d_call: NA; cdr3_length: 15; j_call: TRBJ1-5; v_call: TRBV12-3/TRBV12-4; clone_size: few; cdr3_nt: TGTGCCAGCAGTTTGATGTGGGGGAACGGTCAGCCCCAGCATTTT; cdr3_aa: CASSLMWGNGQPQHF
d_call: NA; cdr3_length: 14; j_call: TRBJ2-7; v_call: TRBV9; clone_size: NA; cdr3_nt: TGTGCCAGCAGCGGAGGGGACCGCTCCTACGCGCAGTACTTC; cdr3_aa: CASSGGDRSYAQYF
d_call: NA; cdr3_length: 14; j_call: TRBJ2-3; v_call: TRBV30; clone_size: NA; cdr3_nt: TGTGCCTGGAGGGACGGATCTTACACAGATACGCAGTATTTT; cdr3_aa: CAWRDGSYTDTQYF
d_call: NA; cdr3_length: 15; j_call: TRBJ2-7; v_call: TRBV18; clone_size: many; cdr3_nt: TGTGCCAGCTCATCCCCCGGGGGCGAACCCTACGAGCAGTACTTC; cdr3_aa: CASSSPGGEPYEQYF
d_call: TRBD2; cdr3_length: 15; j_call: TRBJ2-7; v_call: TRBV7-2; clone_size: few; cdr3_nt: TGTGCCAGCAGCTTAGCGGTTGGCGGACTAGCGGGGGTGTACTTC; cdr3_aa: CASSLAVGGLAGVYF
d_call: TRBD2; cdr3_length: 16; j_call: TRBJ2-1; v_call: TRBV4-3; clone_size: NA; cdr3_nt: TGCGCCAGCAGCCAAGTTGGGGGCGGGGGGGCCGATGAGCAGTTCTTC; cdr3_aa: CASSQVGGGGADEQFF
d_call: NA; cdr3_length: 16; j_call: TRBJ2-5; v_call: TRBV7-3; clone_size: NA; cdr3_nt: TGTGCCAGCAGCTTATCTGGAAAGCTCTACCAAGAGACCCAGTACTTC; cdr3_aa: CASSLSGKLYQETQYF